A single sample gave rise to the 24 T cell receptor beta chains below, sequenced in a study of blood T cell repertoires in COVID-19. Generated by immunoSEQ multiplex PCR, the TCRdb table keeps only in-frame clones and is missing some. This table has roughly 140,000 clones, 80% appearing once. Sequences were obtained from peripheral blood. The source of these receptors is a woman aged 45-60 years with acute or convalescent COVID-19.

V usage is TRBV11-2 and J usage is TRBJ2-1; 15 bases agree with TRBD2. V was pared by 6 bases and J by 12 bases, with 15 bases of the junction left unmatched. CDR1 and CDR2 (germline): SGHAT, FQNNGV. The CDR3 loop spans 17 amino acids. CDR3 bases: TGTGCCAGCAGTCGAACCCGGACTAGCGGGGGGGATAGAGGGCAGTTCTTC. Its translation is CASSRTRTSGGDRGQFF.

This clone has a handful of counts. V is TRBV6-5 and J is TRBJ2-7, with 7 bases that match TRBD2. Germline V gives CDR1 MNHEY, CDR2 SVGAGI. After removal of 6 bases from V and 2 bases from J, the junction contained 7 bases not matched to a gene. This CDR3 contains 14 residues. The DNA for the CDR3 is TGTGCCAGCAGGAGCGGGGCCGGGGCCTACGAGCAGTACTTC. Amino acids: CASRSGAGAYEQYF.

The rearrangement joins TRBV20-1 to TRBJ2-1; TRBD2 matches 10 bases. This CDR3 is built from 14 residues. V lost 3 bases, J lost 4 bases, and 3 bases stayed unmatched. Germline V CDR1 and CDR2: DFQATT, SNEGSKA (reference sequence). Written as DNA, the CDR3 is TGCAGTGCTAGTAATAGCGGGGGGTACAATGAGCAGTTCTTC. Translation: CSASNSGGYNEQFF.

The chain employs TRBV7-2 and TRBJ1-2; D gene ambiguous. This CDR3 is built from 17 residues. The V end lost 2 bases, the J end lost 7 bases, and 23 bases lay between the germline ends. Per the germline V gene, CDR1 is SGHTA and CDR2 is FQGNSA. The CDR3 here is CASSLSTHEDIVGGYTF. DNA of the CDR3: TGTGCCAGCAGCTTATCTACGCACGAAGACATAGTTGGTGGCTACACCTTC.

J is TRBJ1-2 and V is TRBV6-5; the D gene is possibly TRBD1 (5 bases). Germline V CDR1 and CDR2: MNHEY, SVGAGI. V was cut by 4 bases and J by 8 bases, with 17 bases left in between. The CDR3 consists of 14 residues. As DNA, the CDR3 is TGTGCCAGCAGTTTCCCGGGGGGAATGGGGGGCTACACCTTC. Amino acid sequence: CASSFPGGMGGYTF.

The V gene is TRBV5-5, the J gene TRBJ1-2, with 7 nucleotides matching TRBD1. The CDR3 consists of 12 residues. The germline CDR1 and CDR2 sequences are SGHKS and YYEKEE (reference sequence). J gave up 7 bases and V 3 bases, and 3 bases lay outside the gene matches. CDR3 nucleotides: TGTGCCAGCAGCTGGACAGGACGTGGCTACACCTTC. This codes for CASSWTGRGYTF.

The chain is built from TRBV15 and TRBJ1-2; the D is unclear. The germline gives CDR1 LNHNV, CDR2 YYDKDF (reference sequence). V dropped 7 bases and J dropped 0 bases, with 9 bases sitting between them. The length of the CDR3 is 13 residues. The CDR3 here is CATTPNSNYGYTF. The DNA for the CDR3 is TGTGCCACCACCCCCAATTCTAACTATGGCTACACCTTC.

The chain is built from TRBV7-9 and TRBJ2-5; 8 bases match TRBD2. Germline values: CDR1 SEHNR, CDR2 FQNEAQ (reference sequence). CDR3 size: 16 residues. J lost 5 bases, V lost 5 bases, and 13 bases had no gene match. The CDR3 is CASSPVRGGSLETQYF. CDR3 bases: TGTGCCAGCAGCCCAGTTCGGGGGGGTTCGTTGGAGACCCAGTACTTC.

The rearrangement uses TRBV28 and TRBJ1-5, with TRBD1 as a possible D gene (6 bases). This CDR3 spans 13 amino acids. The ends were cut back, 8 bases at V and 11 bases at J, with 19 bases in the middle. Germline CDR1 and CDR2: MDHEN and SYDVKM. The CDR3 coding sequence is TGTGCCAGCTCCGGGACACCCGGTATGTCCCAGCATTTT. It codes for CASSGTPGMSQHF.

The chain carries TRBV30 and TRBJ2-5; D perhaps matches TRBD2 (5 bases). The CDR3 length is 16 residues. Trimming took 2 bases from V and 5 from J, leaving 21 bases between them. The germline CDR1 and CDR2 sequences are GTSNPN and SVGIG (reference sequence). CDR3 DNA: TGTGCCTGGAGTTCGGGGAGCGGACCATCGGCGGAGACCCAGTACTTC. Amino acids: CAWSSGSGPSAETQYF.

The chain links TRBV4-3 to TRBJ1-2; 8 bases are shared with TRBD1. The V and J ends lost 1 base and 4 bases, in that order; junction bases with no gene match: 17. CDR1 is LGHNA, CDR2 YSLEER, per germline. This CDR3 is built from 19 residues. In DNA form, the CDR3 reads TGCGCCAGCAGCCAAGCTCTCCCGGGACAGGACGCAAGCGGCTATGGCTACACCTTC. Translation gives CASSQALPGQDASGYGYTF.

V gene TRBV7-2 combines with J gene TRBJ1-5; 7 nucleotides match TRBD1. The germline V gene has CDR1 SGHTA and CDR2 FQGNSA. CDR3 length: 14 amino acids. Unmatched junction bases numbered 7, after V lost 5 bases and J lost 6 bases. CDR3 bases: TGTGCCAGCAGCATCGACAGGGCGGGTCAGCCCCAGCATTTT. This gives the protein CASSIDRAGQPQHF.

The CDR3: CASSLSSDTEAFF. The CDR3 nucleotides read TGTGCCAGCAGCTTAAGTTCGGACACTGAAGCTTTCTTT. This rearrangement joins TRBV7-8 to TRBJ1-1; no clear D. There are 13 residues in the CDR3. The germline V gene encodes CDR1 SGHVS and CDR2 FQNEAQ. V was trimmed by 2 bases and J by 3 bases, leaving 7 bases between them.

CDR3 amino acids: CSASWDRVSGYTF. Written as DNA, the CDR3 is TGCAGTGCTAGTTGGGACAGGGTCTCTGGCTACACCTTC. The chain has TRBV20-1 and TRBJ1-2, with 9 bases identical to TRBD1. The CDR3 has 13 residues. In germline, CDR1 is DFQATT, CDR2 SNEGSKA (reference sequence). V shed 3 bases, J shed 7 bases, and the junction held 6 bases outside the gene matches.

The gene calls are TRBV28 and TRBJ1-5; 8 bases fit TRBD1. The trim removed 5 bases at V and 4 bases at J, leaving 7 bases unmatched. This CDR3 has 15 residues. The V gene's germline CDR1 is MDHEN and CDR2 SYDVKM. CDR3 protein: CASSEQGGPNQPQHF. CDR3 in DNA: TGTGCCAGCAGTGAACAGGGGGGGCCTAATCAGCCCCAGCATTTT.

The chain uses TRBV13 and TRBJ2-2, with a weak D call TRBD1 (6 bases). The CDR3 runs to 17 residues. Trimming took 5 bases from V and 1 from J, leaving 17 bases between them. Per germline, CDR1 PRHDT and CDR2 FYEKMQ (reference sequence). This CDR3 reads CASSRTAELMNTGELFF. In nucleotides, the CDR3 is TGTGCCAGCAGCCGGACAGCTGAACTTATGAACACCGGGGAGCTGTTTTTT.

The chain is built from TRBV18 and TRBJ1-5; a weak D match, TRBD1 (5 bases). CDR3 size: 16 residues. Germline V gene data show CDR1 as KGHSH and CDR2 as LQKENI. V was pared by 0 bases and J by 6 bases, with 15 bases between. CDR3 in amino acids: CASSPPRIGVGQPQHF. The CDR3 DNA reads TGTGCCAGCTCACCACCCCGGATAGGGGTAGGTCAGCCCCAGCATTTT. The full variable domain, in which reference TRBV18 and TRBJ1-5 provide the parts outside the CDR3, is NAGVMQNPRHLVRRRGQEARLRCSPMKGHSHVYWYRQLPEEGLKFMVYLQKENIIDESGMPKERFSAEFPKEGPSILRIQQVVRGDSAAYFCASSPPRIGVGQPQHFGDGTRLSIL.

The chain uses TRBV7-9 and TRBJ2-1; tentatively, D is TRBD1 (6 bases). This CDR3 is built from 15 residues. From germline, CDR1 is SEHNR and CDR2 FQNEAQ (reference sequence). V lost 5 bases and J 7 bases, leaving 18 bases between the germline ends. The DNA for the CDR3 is TGTGCCAGCAGCCCCACGGGACAAACGATAAATGAGCAGTTCTTC. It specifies CASSPTGQTINEQFF. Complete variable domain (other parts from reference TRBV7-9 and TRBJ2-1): DTGVSQNPRHKITKRGQNVTFRCDPISEHNRLYWYRQTLGQGPEFLTYFQNEAQLEKSRLLSDRFSAERPKGSFSTLEIQRTEQGDSAMYLCASSPTGQTINEQFFGPGTRLTVL.

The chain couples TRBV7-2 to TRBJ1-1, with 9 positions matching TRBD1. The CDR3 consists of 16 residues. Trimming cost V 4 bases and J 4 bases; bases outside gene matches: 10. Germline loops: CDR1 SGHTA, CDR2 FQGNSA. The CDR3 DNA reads TGTGCCAGCAGCTCACAGGGGGCCGGAAGGGGCACTGAAGCTTTCTTT. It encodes CASSSQGAGRGTEAFF.

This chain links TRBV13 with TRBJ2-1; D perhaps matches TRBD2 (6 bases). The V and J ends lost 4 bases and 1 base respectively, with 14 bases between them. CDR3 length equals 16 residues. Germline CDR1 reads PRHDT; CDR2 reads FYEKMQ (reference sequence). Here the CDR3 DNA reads TGTGCCAGCAGCTCCTGGCGGAGGGATTCCTACAATGAGCAGTTCTTC. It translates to CASSSWRRDSYNEQFF. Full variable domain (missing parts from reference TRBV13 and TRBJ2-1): AAGVIQSPRHLIKEKRETATLKCYPIPRHDTVYWYQQGPGQDPQFLISFYEKMQSDKGSIPDRFSAQQFSDYHSELNMSSLELGDSALYFCASSSWRRDSYNEQFFGPGTRLTVL.

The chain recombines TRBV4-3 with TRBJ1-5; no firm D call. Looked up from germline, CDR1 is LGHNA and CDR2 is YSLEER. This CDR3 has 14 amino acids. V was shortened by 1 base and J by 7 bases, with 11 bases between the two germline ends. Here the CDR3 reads CASSQGAIYQPQHF. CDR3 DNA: TGCGCCAGCAGCCAAGGCGCTATATACCAGCCCCAGCATTTT.

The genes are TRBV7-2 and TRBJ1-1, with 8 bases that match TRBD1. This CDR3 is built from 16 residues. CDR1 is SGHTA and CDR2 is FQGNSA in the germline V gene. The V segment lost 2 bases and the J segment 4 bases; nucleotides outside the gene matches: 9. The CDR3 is CASSLLTGDGGTEAFF. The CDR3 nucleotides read TGTGCCAGCAGCTTACTGACAGGGGATGGCGGCACTGAAGCTTTCTTT. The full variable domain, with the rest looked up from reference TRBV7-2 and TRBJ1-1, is GAGVSQSPSNKVTEKGKDVELRCDPISGHTALYWYRQSLGQGLEFLIYFQGNSAPDKSGLPSDRFSAERTGGSVSTLTIQRTQQEDSAVYLCASSLLTGDGGTEAFFGQGTRLTVV.

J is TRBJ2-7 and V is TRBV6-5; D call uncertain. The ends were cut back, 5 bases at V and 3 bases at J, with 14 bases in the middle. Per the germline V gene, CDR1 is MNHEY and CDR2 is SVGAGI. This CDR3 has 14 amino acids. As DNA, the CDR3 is TGTGCCAGCAGTAAATATCAGGCCCACTACGAGCAGTACTTC. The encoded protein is CASSKYQAHYEQYF.

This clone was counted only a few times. In DNA, the CDR3 is TGTGCCAGCAGTTTTAATAGTGGGAACACCGGGGAGCTGTTTTTT. Residues: CASSFNSGNTGELFF. The rearrangement links TRBV28 to TRBJ2-2; D remains unclear. Germline values: CDR1 MDHEN, CDR2 SYDVKM. Between the trimmed V and J ends, which lost 3 bases and 1 base, there was a span of 9 bases. This CDR3 contains 15 residues.